The 31 T cell receptor beta chains below were found in one sample sequenced in a study of blood T cells in healthy people across ages. Sample-barcoded 5' priming and a J-beta primer mix drove a second PCR of 7 to 11 cycles. Via MiXCR, TCRdb re-called the 5' RACE reads, giving one row per CDR3 protein. The table lists about 800,000 distinct CDR3 sequences, around a quarter of them singletons. This same sample was also taken into another study, of T cells of mothers and their children.

The material sequenced was blood. The source is a boy between 10 and 17 years old in good health.

Only a few counts were recorded for this clonotype. V usage is TRBV20-1 and J usage is TRBJ2-3; no definite D call. Germline CDR1 reads DFQATT; CDR2 reads SNEGSKA (reference sequence). The V end was cut by 3 bases, the J end by 4 bases, with 8 bases between. The CDR3 contains 12 residues. CDR3 DNA: TGCAGTGCTAGCCCAGCCCCAGATACGCAGTATTTT. Its protein is CSASPAPDTQYF.

The chain couples TRBV20-1 to TRBJ2-2, with 14 bases that match TRBD2. The CDR3 loop spans 17 amino acids. V shed 4 bases and J 3 bases; nucleotides not matched to a gene: 7. CDR1 and CDR2 from the germline V gene are DFQATT and SNEGSKA (reference sequence). CDR3 sequence (DNA): TGCAGTGCTACCACGACTAGCGGGAGGGACCACACCGGGGAGCTGTTTTTT. Protein product: CSATTTSGRDHTGELFF.

The chain employs TRBV7-8 and TRBJ2-6; D call uncertain. Germline CDR1 is SGHVS and CDR2 is FQNEAQ. V was pared by 7 bases and J by 4 bases, with 14 bases between. The CDR3 is 15 amino acids. This CDR3 is CASTPGHRGANVLTF. The CDR3 DNA reads as TGTGCCAGCACCCCTGGGCATAGGGGGGCCAACGTCCTGACTTTC.

This clonotype was recorded a few times. V gene TRBV28 combines with J gene TRBJ2-1; 13 nucleotides match TRBD2. V shed 5 bases and J 7 bases; nucleotides not matched to a gene: 8. This CDR3 contains 16 residues. CDR1 is MDHEN and CDR2 is SYDVKM in the germline V gene. The CDR3 region has the DNA TGTGCCAGCAGTCCACTAGCGGGAGGGCCTTTTAATGAGCAGTTCTTC. Its translation is CASSPLAGGPFNEQFF.

The chain carries TRBV28 and TRBJ2-7; D unresolved. The CDR3 spans 15 residues. V was pared by 3 bases and J by 0 bases, with 12 bases between. The germline CDR1 and CDR2 sequences are MDHEN and SYDVKM. The CDR3 loop is CASSFFWNNSYEQYF. The CDR3 DNA follows: TGTGCCAGCAGTTTCTTTTGGAACAACTCCTACGAGCAGTACTTC.

The chain carries TRBV5-6 and TRBJ2-1; 7 bases align to TRBD2. CDR1 SGHDT and CDR2 YYEEEE come from the germline V gene. Germline trimming cut 3 bases from V and 5 bases from J; bases unmatched to any gene: 14. CDR3 length: 17 residues. CDR3: CASSSPGWAGANNEQFF. The CDR3 nucleotides are TGTGCCAGCAGCTCGCCGGGTTGGGCGGGAGCGAACAATGAGCAGTTCTTC.

This sequence joins TRBV29-1 and TRBJ2-1; no definite D call. Germline assignment: CDR1 SQVTM and CDR2 ANQGSEA. V lost 0 bases, J lost 9 bases, and 9 bases lay in between. The CDR3 extends over 12 amino acids. The CDR3 region is CSVEDSWAEQFF. The DNA for the CDR3 is TGCAGCGTTGAAGATTCGTGGGCTGAGCAGTTCTTC.

For this clonotype: A junction boundary mismatches the germline segment, possibly from a read error. The genes are TRBV5-1 and TRBJ1-1, with TRBD1 as a possible D gene (5 bases). Germline V gives CDR1 SGHRS, CDR2 YFSETQ. CDR3 length equals 13 residues. The CDR3, as DNA: TGCGCCAGCAGTACGGGGGGGAACACTGAACCTTTCTTT. Encoded protein: CASSTGGNTEPFF.

This chain links TRBV20-1 with TRBJ1-2; D is perhaps TRBD1 (5 bases). Trimming stripped 3 bases from V and 1 base from J, with 9 bases between. CDR1 is DFQATT, CDR2 SNEGSKA, per germline (reference sequence). The CDR3 loop spans 13 amino acids. The CDR3: CSASKQGNYGYTF. CDR3 bases: TGCAGTGCTAGCAAGCAGGGTAACTATGGCTACACCTTC.

The table lists this clonotype with a few counts. The rearrangement uses TRBV5-6 and TRBJ1-2; D call uncertain. The V gene's germline CDR1 is SGHDT and CDR2 YYEEEE. V was shortened by 3 bases and J by 8 bases, with 14 bases between the two germline ends. This CDR3 is built from 13 residues. The DNA of the CDR3 is TGTGCCAGCAGCTCCCCGGGGAGGTTCGGCTACACCTTC. This encodes CASSSPGRFGYTF.

The V gene is TRBV5-1, the J gene TRBJ2-1, with D perhaps TRBD2 (6 bases). Germline V CDR1 and CDR2: SGHRS, YFSETQ. This CDR3 is 13 amino acids long. V was cut by 5 bases and J by 4 bases, with 10 bases left in between. CDR3 protein: CASRFLAYNEQFF. CDR3 DNA sequence: TGCGCCAGCAGATTTCTAGCGTACAATGAGCAGTTCTTC.

The J gene is TRBJ1-2, the V gene TRBV20-1; D remains ambiguous. Between the trimmed V and J ends, which lost 4 bases and 6 bases, there was a span of 6 bases. CDR1 DFQATT and CDR2 SNEGSKA come from the germline V gene (reference sequence). The CDR3 is 10 residues long. CDR3 region: CSAIQDGYTF. CDR3 in DNA: TGCAGTGCTATTCAAGATGGCTACACCTTC.

The sample holds many counts of this clonotype. The V call is TRBV28, the J call TRBJ1-2; TRBD1 matches at 9 bases. The CDR3 is made up of 14 amino acids. Germline V gene lookup returns CDR1 MDHEN and CDR2 SYDVKM. With 6 bases clipped from V and 2 bases from J, the junction kept 4 bases outside the gene matches. This CDR3 is CASSLGTGNYGYTF. The CDR3 bases are TGTGCCAGCAGCCTAGGGACAGGGAACTATGGCTACACCTTC.

The J gene is TRBJ2-7, the V gene TRBV10-3; 7 nucleotides line up with TRBD2. The V and J ends lost 0 bases and 2 bases, in that order; junction bases with no gene match: 7. From germline, CDR1 is ENHRY and CDR2 SYGVKD. The CDR3 is 16 amino acids. In DNA form, the CDR3 reads TGTGCCATCAGTGAGTCTACTAGCGCAGGCACCTACGAGCAGTACTTC. This translates into CAISESTSAGTYEQYF.

The V and J genes are TRBV27 and TRBJ1-4, with 7 bases matching TRBD1. The junction had 8 bases not matched to a gene; V was cut back by 4 bases and J by 6 bases. The CDR3 covers 15 residues. Germline CDR1 reads MNHEY; CDR2 reads SMNVEV (reference sequence). CDR3 coding DNA: TGTGCCAGCAGTTCGACAACAGGGGTTGATGAAAAACTGTTTTTT. This sequence encodes CASSSTTGVDEKLFF.

This clonotype was seen a few times. This sequence joins TRBV4-1 and TRBJ2-5; D is undetermined. The DNA end is a closer match to TRBJ2-7, so the J assignment may be wrong. Germline CDR1 is MGHRA and CDR2 is YSYEKL. The CDR3 runs 13 residues. CDR3 in amino acids: CASSQRQQDEQYF. DNA of the CDR3: TGCGCCAGCAGCCAACGCCAGCAAGACGAGCAGTACTTC.

V gene TRBV7-9 combines with J gene TRBJ2-5, with D possibly being TRBD1 or TRBD2 (5 bases each). The J call may be incorrect, as the DNA end agrees better with TRBJ2-7. This CDR3 contains 14 residues. In germline, CDR1 is SEHNR, CDR2 FQNEAQ (reference sequence). The CDR3 DNA follows: TGTGCCAGCAGCCGCCGGGACGGAGACTACGAGCAGTACTTC. Translation gives CASSRRDGDYEQYF.

The V gene is TRBV7-2, the J gene TRBJ2-3; TRBD2 aligns across 7 bases. V trimming: 9 bases; J trimming: 3 bases; junction bases outside the gene matches: 9. The CDR3 is 14 residues long. Per germline, CDR1 SGHTA and CDR2 FQGNSA. This chain's CDR3 is CASKSGGVTDTQYF. DNA for the CDR3: TGTGCCAGTAAATCGGGGGGAGTGACAGATACGCAGTATTTT.

The rearrangement links TRBV5-1 to TRBJ2-3; 12 bases match TRBD2. The CDR3 is made up of 16 amino acids. Unmatched junction bases numbered 6, after V lost 1 base and J lost 6 bases. Germline CDR1 is SGHRS and CDR2 is YFSETQ. The CDR3 reads CASSLSLAGGSDTQYF. DNA of the CDR3: TGCGCCAGCAGCTTGAGTCTAGCGGGAGGGTCGGATACGCAGTATTTT.

This rearrangement joins TRBV4-3 to TRBJ2-4; D is possibly TRBD1 (6 bases). V was cut by 0 bases and J by 8 bases, with 14 bases left in between. This CDR3 contains 15 residues. From germline, CDR1 is LGHNA and CDR2 YSLEER. The CDR3 is CASSQDAGDTYIQYF. The CDR3 DNA reads TGCGCCAGCAGCCAAGATGCAGGGGATACGTACATTCAGTACTTC.

This clonotype was seen a few times. This chain joins TRBV7-6 and TRBJ1-1, with a tentative D call TRBD1 (5 bases). The CDR3 covers 16 residues. In germline, CDR1 is SGHVS, CDR2 FNYEAQ. V lost 2 bases and J lost 1, with 14 bases in between. For the CDR3, the DNA is TGTGCCAGCAGCTTACACCTGGGGAGGGGGAACACTGAAGCTTTCTTT. Its translation is CASSLHLGRGNTEAFF.

The J gene is TRBJ2-4, the V gene TRBV28, with TRBD2 as a possible D gene (6 bases). CDR1 MDHEN and CDR2 SYDVKM come from the germline V gene. Trimming took off 3 bases at V and 0 bases at J, with 15 bases between the two ends. The CDR3 extends over 17 amino acids. The CDR3 is CASSFHWRERAKNIQYF. CDR3 nucleotides: TGTGCCAGCAGTTTTCATTGGAGGGAGAGAGCCAAAAACATTCAGTACTTC.

This clonotype has just a few counts. The gene calls are TRBV6-5 and TRBJ2-2, with TRBD1 as a possible D gene (6 bases). Germline V lookup: CDR1 MNHEY, CDR2 SVGAGI. Trimming pared 0 bases from V and 3 bases from J, leaving 11 bases between. This CDR3 region has 16 residues. The CDR3 region has the DNA TGTGCCAGCAGTTACTCCCTCCAGGGGCACACCGGGGAGCTGTTTTTT. It is translated as CASSYSLQGHTGELFF.

To note about this clonotype: Its ends do not fully match the called genes, so a read error is possible. V is TRBV12-3 or TRBV12-4 and J is TRBJ1-4; a weak D match, TRBD1 (5 bases). The CDR3 has 13 amino acids. CDR3 sequence: CASRDIADDKLFF. In DNA, the CDR3 is TGTGCCAGCAGGGACATCGCGGATGATAAACTGTTTTTT.

J is TRBJ2-4 and V is TRBV18; D might be TRBD2 (5 bases). Germline V gene data show CDR1 as KGHSH and CDR2 as LQKENI. Trimming took 3 bases from V and 3 from J, leaving 12 bases between them. The CDR3 sequence is 15 residues long. The CDR3 is CASSPSRGDKNIQYF. The CDR3 DNA follows: TGTGCCAGCTCACCGAGTCGGGGTGACAAAAACATTCAGTACTTC.

This clonotype was seen more than once but under ten times. The CDR3 loop reads CASSLGVSGELFF. The CDR3, as DNA: TGTGCCAGCAGCTTAGGCGTGAGCGGGGAGCTGTTTTTT. This chain links TRBV7-9 with TRBJ2-2; D not certain. V dropped 1 base and J dropped 7 bases, with 7 bases sitting between them. Germline CDR1 and CDR2: SEHNR and FQNEAQ (reference sequence). The CDR3 is 13 amino acids.

Regarding this clonotype: One end of the junction is discordant with germline, which a read error may explain. CDR3 in amino acids: CASNQDWNTGELFF. CDR3 DNA: TGCGCCAGCAACCAAGACTGGAACACCGGGGAGCTGTTTTTT. The V call is TRBV4-3, the J call TRBJ2-2, with no clear D. Germline lookup yields CDR1 LGHNA and CDR2 YSLEER. CDR3 length: 14 amino acids.

The chain couples TRBV12-3 or TRBV12-4 to TRBJ2-1; 12 positions agree with TRBD2. The J segment lost 14 bases and the V segment lost 4 bases, leaving 6 bases of the junction unmatched. The CDR3 consists of 13 residues. The CDR3 nucleotides read TGTGCCAGCAGTTCGGCACTAGCGGGGGGTGAGTTCTTC. Residues: CASSSALAGGEFF.

This clonotype was found a few times. The CDR3 DNA reads TGCAGTGCTAGAGCCCGCAACACCGGGGCAGGAAGCGAAATCACCGGGGAGCTGTTTTTT. This sequence encodes CSARARNTGAGSEITGELFF. The gene calls are TRBV20-1 and TRBJ2-2; the D gene could be TRBD1 or TRBD2 (5 bases each). CDR1 is DFQATT, CDR2 SNEGSKA, per germline (reference sequence). The CDR3 loop spans 20 amino acids. V gave up 1 base and J gave up 4 bases, with 28 bases separating them.

The rearrangement joins TRBV9 to TRBJ2-7; 8 nucleotides align to TRBD1. This CDR3 has 15 residues. V gave up 0 bases and J gave up 4 bases; unmatched junction bases: 6. Germline V lookup: CDR1 SGDLS, CDR2 YYNGEE. The DNA for the CDR3 is TGTGCCAGCAGCGTAGGGGCAGGGGGCGTGTACGAGCAGTACTTC. Its protein is CASSVGAGGVYEQYF.

The chain recombines TRBV3-1 with TRBJ2-4; TRBD1 matches 8 bases. This CDR3 is 16 amino acids long. Trimming cost V 1 base and J 7 bases; bases outside gene matches: 9. CDR1 and CDR2 from the germline V gene are LGHDT and YNNKEL (reference sequence). The CDR3 sequence: CASSQAFVDRVNIQYF. For the CDR3, the DNA is TGTGCCAGCAGCCAAGCGTTTGTGGACAGGGTCAACATTCAGTACTTC.